This is a list of T cell receptor beta chains from one sample in a study of T cells in Graves' hyperthyroidism and ophthalmopathy. TCRdb reprocessed the multiplex PCR reads via MiXCR and lists one record per CDR3 protein. The table includes almost 50,000 distinct CDR3 sequences, roughly 50% detected once. Source material: peripheral blood or thyroid tissue (not recorded which). The receptors were sampled from a man aged 18-30 years with Graves' hyperthyroidism. CDR3s include the opening cysteine and the closing phenylalanine or tryptophan. A D gene is named only where the DNA matches it firmly. A clone size is listed for some rows: how often the clone was seen (once, few, many), or a class if it is expanded.

d_gene	abundance	v_gene	j_gene	CDR3nt	CDR3aa
-	-	TRBV7-2	TRBJ2-2	TGTGCCAGCAGCTTAGACAGGGCAAGCACCGGGGAGCTGTTTTTT	CASSLDRASTGELFF
-	many	TRBV7-2	TRBJ2-5	TGTGCCAGCAGCTTCTTAACTGGGTGGGAGACCCAGTACTTC	CASSFLTGWETQYF
-	many	TRBV4-3	TRBJ1-4	TGCGCCAGCAGCCAACCAAGTACCGGGACGTATGAAAAACTGTTTTTT	CASSQPSTGTYEKLFF
TRBD1	-	TRBV10-1	TRBJ1-5	TGCGCCAGCAGCCCGACAGGGATGGGCAATCAGCCCCAGCATTTT	CASSPTGMGNQPQHF
-	many	TRBV12-3/TRBV12-4	TRBJ2-5	TGTGCCAGCAGTTTTAGTTGGCGGGACCCCCAAGAGACCCAGTACTTC	CASSFSWRDPQETQYF
TRBD2	-	TRBV5-1	TRBJ2-3	TGCGCCAGCAGCCCCCTCCCGGGACTAGCGGGAGCCACAGATACGCAGTATTTT	CASSPLPGLAGATDTQYF
-	-	TRBV7-6	TRBJ2-7	TGTGCCAGCAGCCCTGACGGGGATGCCTACGAGCAGTACTTC	CASSPDGDAYEQYF
TRBD1	-	TRBV29-1	TRBJ1-1	TGCAGCGCATGGGGACAGGGGGTCACTGAAGCTTTCTTT	CSAWGQGVTEAFF
TRBD1	many	TRBV27	TRBJ2-7	TGTGCCAGCAGTTCTCCGGGACAGGGAGTCTACGAGCAGTACTTC	CASSSPGQGVYEQYF
-	once	TRBV5-1	TRBJ2-6	TGCGCCAGCACCCCTTGGGGCAGAGGCTCTGGGGCCAACGTCCTGACTTTC	CASTPWGRGSGANVLTF
TRBD1	once	TRBV7-9	TRBJ1-5	TGTGCCAGCAGCTTAGGACAGGGTTTAAGTCAGCCCCAGCATTTT	CASSLGQGLSQPQHF
TRBD1	many	TRBV9	TRBJ1-6	TGTGCCAGCAGCGGTACAGGGGGTCCTAATTCACCCCTCCACTTT	CASSGTGGPNSPLHF
-	many	TRBV11-2	TRBJ1-2	TGTGCCAGCAGCCCCGGCGAGGGACTTTATGGCTACACCTTC	CASSPGEGLYGYTF
-	once	TRBV7-9	TRBJ1-4	TGTGCCAGCAGTTCCCCCAACCCCGGGAGTGAAAAACTGTTTTTT	CASSSPNPGSEKLFF
TRBD1	-	TRBV29-1	TRBJ1-1	TGCAGCGTCCACAGGGGGAACACTGAAGCTTTCTTT	CSVHRGNTEAFF
-	medium-sized	TRBV24-1	TRBJ2-5	TGTGCCACCAGTGATGCGCGGGACTCCCAAGAGACCCAGTACTTC	CATSDARDSQETQYF
TRBD1	few	TRBV24-1	TRBJ2-5	TGTGCCACAGGACAGGGATGGCAAGAGACCCAGTACTTC	CATGQGWQETQYF
-	many	TRBV7-6	TRBJ2-5	TGTGCCAGCAGCTTTAATCTGGGACAAGAGACCCAGTACTTC	CASSFNLGQETQYF
-	few	TRBV10-2	TRBJ1-1	TGCGCCAGCAGTGTCGGGGACAAGGCTTTCTTT	CASSVGDKAFF
TRBD1	-	TRBV7-2	TRBJ1-5	TGTGCCAGCAGCTTAGCGGACAGGGAGTACCAGCCCCAGCATTTT	CASSLADREYQPQHF
TRBD2	many	TRBV6-2/TRBV6-3	TRBJ2-7	TGTGCCAGCAGTCTACTAGCGGGAGTCGGGGAGCAGTACTTC	CASSLLAGVGEQYF
-	-	TRBV7-9	TRBJ1-2	TGTGCCAGCAGCTTAGTACAGGGTAACTATGGCTACACCTTC	CASSLVQGNYGYTF
-	-	TRBV7-2	TRBJ1-2	TGTGCCAGCAGCTTAGACCCAGGGGCCGGTGGCTACACCTTC	CASSLDPGAGGYTF
TRBD1	few	TRBV6-5	TRBJ1-6	TGTGCCACCGGACAGGGAGATTCACCCCTCCACTTT	CATGQGDSPLHF
TRBD2	many	TRBV7-8	TRBJ2-5	TGTGCCAGCACCCTCACGGGAGGGCAGCAAGAGACCCAGTACTTC	CASTLTGGQQETQYF
-	once	TRBV7-9	TRBJ1-6	TGTGCCAGCAGCTTAGCCGGGGCAGGCTATTCACCCCTCCACTTT	CASSLAGAGYSPLHF
-	-	TRBV15	TRBJ2-5	TGTGCCACCAGCAGTCAGGGGCGAGAGACCCAGTACTTC	CATSSQGRETQYF
TRBD2	once	TRBV10-3	TRBJ2-7	TGTGCCATCAGTTTCGGGACTAGGCCCGAGCAGTACTTC	CAISFGTRPEQYF
-	many	TRBV6-5	TRBJ1-2	TGTGCCAGCAGTTACGGGCCAGAGTATGGCTACACCTTC	CASSYGPEYGYTF